This is a list of T cell receptor beta chains from one sample in a study of CD8 T cells in ankylosing spondylitis. TCRdb re-called the 5' RACE reads through MiXCR, storing one row per CDR3 protein. The table records about 42,000 distinct CDR3 sequences, over 3.5% of them present only once. The source material was blood, either unsorted or a sorted T cell fraction (not recorded which). The receptors shown here come from a female donor with ankylosing spondylitis or in good health (not recorded which). The CDR3 runs from the conserved cysteine through the conserved F or W. D genes are given only for firm matches. Size is omitted from some rows. Given values are once, few, many or a class for expanded clones.

size,V,J,D,DNA,CDR3
many,TRBV9,TRBJ1-2,.,TGTGCCAGCAGCGTAGCGAGTAACTATGGCTACACCTTC,CASSVASNYGYTF
many,TRBV9,TRBJ1-1,.,TGTGCCAGCAGCGTTACAGGAGGGGGGGGGACTGAAGCTTTCTTT,CASSVTGGGGTEAFF
many,TRBV9,TRBJ2-2,.,TGTGCCAGCAGCGTAGAGGCAGGGGTGAGAACCGGGGAGCTGTTTTTT,CASSVEAGVRTGELFF
many,TRBV9,TRBJ2-5,.,TGTGCCAGCAGCGTAGGACAGCAAGAGACCCAGTACTTC,CASSVGQQETQYF
many,TRBV9,TRBJ2-2,TRBD1,TGTGCCAGCAGCGACCGGGACAGGGGGTCGAACACCGGGGAGCTGTTTTTT,CASSDRDRGSNTGELFF
.,TRBV9,TRBJ1-6,TRBD1,TGTGCCAGCGGCCAGGGGGCGCATAATTCACCCCTCCACTTT,CASGQGAHNSPLHF
many,TRBV9,TRBJ2-1,.,TGTGCCAGCAGCGGACGGGATGTCAATGAGCAGTTCTTC,CASSGRDVNEQFF
many,TRBV9,TRBJ2-3,.,TGTGCCAGCAGCGTAGACGGTGCCGGGGCAGATACGCAGTATTTT,CASSVDGAGADTQYF
many,TRBV9,TRBJ2-2,TRBD1,TGTGCCAGCAGCGTAGGTACAGGGGGCCACACCGGGGAGCTGTTTTTT,CASSVGTGGHTGELFF
many,TRBV9,TRBJ2-1,.,TGTGCCAGCAGCGTAGCTACGCCAACAGGGAACTTAGCCGACAATGAGCAGTTCTTC,CASSVATPTGNLADNEQFF
many,TRBV9,TRBJ2-1,.,TGTGCCAGCAGCGTAGGAGGTCCCCTTAACAATGAGCAGTTCTTC,CASSVGGPLNNEQFF
many,TRBV9,TRBJ2-5,.,TGTGCCAGCAGCGGAGGGGGGCCTCAAGAGACCCAGTACTTC,CASSGGGPQETQYF
many,TRBV9,TRBJ1-6,TRBD1,TGTGCCAGCAGCGTACGTGACAGGGGGACTAATTCACCCCTCCACTTT,CASSVRDRGTNSPLHF
many,TRBV9,TRBJ2-3,.,TGTGCCAGCAGCGTCAGAATGGGGACCGATACGCAGTATTTT,CASSVRMGTDTQYF
.,TRBV9,TRBJ1-1,.,TGTGCCAGCAGCGTAGCCCAAACAGGGAGTACTGAAGCTTTCTTT,CASSVAQTGSTEAFF
many,TRBV9,TRBJ1-1,.,TGTGCCAGCAGCCCCGAGGGACGCTATGGCGTGAAGTCGGACACTGAAGCTTTCTTT,CASSPEGRYGVKSDTEAFF
few,TRBV9,TRBJ2-6,.,TGTGCCAGCAGCGTAGGAGGGGCCGGGGCCAACGTCCTGACTTTC,CASSVGGAGANVLTF
many,TRBV9,TRBJ2-3,TRBD2,TGTGCCAGCAGCCCCCGTCCGGGGGGGCCCGGCACAGATACGCAGTATTTT,CASSPRPGGPGTDTQYF
many,TRBV9,TRBJ2-3,.,TGTGCCAGCAGCGTAGGCCCGGGAGCTAGCAACACAGATACGCAGTATTTT,CASSVGPGASNTDTQYF
many,TRBV9,TRBJ1-3,.,TGTGCCAGCAGCGTAGGGGGGATCGCTGGAAACACCATATATTTT,CASSVGGIAGNTIYF
many,TRBV9,TRBJ2-3,.,TGTGCCAGCAGCCCCTCGTCACTAGGCACAGATACGCAGTATTTT,CASSPSSLGTDTQYF
few,TRBV9,TRBJ2-3,.,TGTGCCAGCAGCCTATATTCCGCGGGGACGGATACGCAGTATTTT,CASSLYSAGTDTQYF
many,TRBV21-1,TRBJ2-7,.,TGTGCCAGCAGCACTAGCGGGGGGGCTAAGTACGAGCAGTACTTC,CASSTSGGAKYEQYF
many,TRBV9,TRBJ2-2,.,TGTGCCAGCAGCGTAGTTCAGGGCAACACCGGGGAGCTGTTTTTT,CASSVVQGNTGELFF
medium-sized,TRBV9,TRBJ1-5,.,TGTGCCAGCAGCCCACGGTGGGATCAGCCCCAGCATTTT,CASSPRWDQPQHF
many,TRBV9,TRBJ2-1,TRBD2,TGTGCCAGCAGCGCCGGACTAGCGGGACATGAGCAGTTCTTC,CASSAGLAGHEQFF
many,TRBV9,TRBJ1-2,.,TGTGCCAGCAGCCCGGACGTCCTTAAGGGGAATGGCTACACCTTC,CASSPDVLKGNGYTF
many,TRBV9,TRBJ1-1,.,TGTGCCAGCAGCGTAGGGGGCAGGGTGACTGAAGCTTTCTTT,CASSVGGRVTEAFF
.,TRBV9,TRBJ2-7,TRBD1,TGTGCCAGCACCCCGGGACAGGTGTCCTACGAGCAGTACTTC,CASTPGQVSYEQYF
many,TRBV9,TRBJ2-3,.,TGTGCCAGCACAGGCGAGAGCACAGATACGCAGTATTTT,CASTGESTDTQYF
few,TRBV9,TRBJ1-2,TRBD1,TGTGCCAGCAGCTCCTCCCGGGACAGGGATTCCCCCTATGGCTACACCTTC,CASSSSRDRDSPYGYTF
many,TRBV9,TRBJ1-4,.,TGTGCCAGCAGCGTATCATTCCAGGCCACTAATGAAAAACTGTTTTTT,CASSVSFQATNEKLFF
many,TRBV9,TRBJ2-4,TRBD1,TGTGCCAGCAGCAGAGGACAGGGTGGAAACATTCAGTACTTC,CASSRGQGGNIQYF
many,TRBV9,TRBJ2-2,.,TGTGCCAGCAGCGTCCGGGACAACTACGGGGAGCTGTTTTTT,CASSVRDNYGELFF
many,TRBV9,TRBJ1-1,.,TGTGCCAGCAGTACGCAGGGTGCGGTGCAACAGTTCTTT,CASSTQGAVQQFF